One sample yielded the 21 T cell receptor beta chains listed below, sequenced in a study of T cells in Graves' hyperthyroidism and ophthalmopathy. RNA transcripts yielded amplified TCR beta CDR3 regions. HTBI primers were the set used in a first-round RT-PCR of the TCR CDR3. Each CDR3 protein is one row after TCRdb ran MiXCR on the multiplex PCR reads. This sample carries approximately 610,000 distinct CDR3 sequences, over 15% of them seen once, and the ten largest clones take around 19%. Sequenced material: blood. The source of these receptors is a woman aged 18-29 years with Graves' hyperthyroidism.

The rearrangement uses TRBV29-1 and TRBJ1-5; TRBD1 might be the D (6 bases). Germline V gene sequence: CDR1 SQVTM, CDR2 ANQGSEA. The CDR3 totals 15 residues. The V end lost 7 bases, the J end lost 6 bases, and 22 bases lay between the germline ends. CDR3 nucleotide sequence: TGCAGCGCCCGAGTCGGTCAGGGGATCAGTCAGCCCCAGCATTTT. It is translated as CSARVGQGISQPQHF.

This clonotype has a count of ten or more. The chain employs TRBV6-2 or TRBV6-3 and TRBJ2-7, with 9 bases lining up with TRBD2. From germline, CDR1 is MNHEY and CDR2 SVGEGT. Trimming took 0 bases from V and 5 from J; bases not matched to a gene: 8. The CDR3 length is 16 residues. The CDR3 sequence: CASSYSRREGPHEQYF. The DNA of the CDR3 is TGTGCCAGCAGTTACTCGAGGCGGGAGGGCCCTCACGAGCAGTACTTC.

The V call is TRBV3-1, the J call TRBJ1-2; no definite D call. The CDR3 loop spans 12 amino acids. Per the germline V gene, CDR1 is LGHDT and CDR2 is YNNKEL (reference sequence). V was shortened by 2 bases and J by 8 bases, with 9 bases between the two germline ends. The CDR3 nucleotides read TGTGCCAGCAGCCAATCGGGGTACGGCTACACCTTC. It yields the protein CASSQSGYGYTF.

V usage is TRBV5-1 and J usage is TRBJ2-5; 8 bases map to TRBD2. The germline V gene has CDR1 SGHRS and CDR2 YFSETQ. Trimming cost V 2 bases and J 1 base; bases outside gene matches: 16. The CDR3 loop spans 19 amino acids. The CDR3 DNA sequence: TGCGCCAGCAGCTTTAGGTTCTCCGGGACTAGTAGTTTCCAAGAGACCCAGTACTTC. Protein: CASSFRFSGTSSFQETQYF.

This clonotype has ten or more counts. V usage is TRBV6-2 or TRBV6-3 and J usage is TRBJ2-2, with D tentatively TRBD1 (5 bases). CDR1 and CDR2 (germline): MNHEY, SVGEGT. This CDR3 spans 15 amino acids. Trimming removed 6 bases at V and 3 bases at J, with 14 bases between. This CDR3 is CASSPWGRHTGELFF. As DNA, the CDR3 is TGTGCCAGCAGCCCATGGGGCCGACACACCGGGGAGCTGTTTTTT.

This clonotype has a handful of counts. The chain joins TRBV28 to TRBJ2-1; 8 bases fit TRBD2. The CDR3 spans 16 residues. CDR1 MDHEN and CDR2 SYDVKM come from the germline V gene. Trimming took 6 bases from V and 2 from J; bases not matched to a gene: 9. CDR3 region: CASRLAEGGPYNEQFF. The CDR3 nucleotides read TGTGCCAGCAGACTAGCGGAGGGGGGTCCCTACAATGAGCAGTTCTTC.

The sample holds a few counts of this clonotype. CDR3 nucleotide sequence: TGTGCCAGTAGTATCGATACCGATCAGCCCCAGCATTTT. This sequence encodes CASSIDTDQPQHF. V and J are TRBV19 and TRBJ1-5, with D unclear. Germline V gene sequence: CDR1 LNHDA, CDR2 SQIVND (reference sequence). The CDR3 consists of 13 residues. V was pared by 3 bases and J by 5 bases, with 8 bases between.

Many counts were recorded for this clonotype. The chain is built from TRBV15 and TRBJ2-1; D might be TRBD1 (5 bases). The CDR3 runs to 13 residues. Trimming cost V 5 bases and J 9 bases, with 14 bases left between them. Germline V gene data show CDR1 as LNHNV and CDR2 as YYDKDF (reference sequence). The CDR3 region is CATSGLGLGEQFF. CDR3 sequence (DNA): TGTGCCACCAGCGGCCTGGGGCTTGGTGAGCAGTTCTTC.

There are many counts of this clonotype. V usage is TRBV3-1 and J usage is TRBJ1-5; D might be TRBD1 (6 bases). This CDR3 has 12 amino acids. Per the germline V gene, CDR1 is LGHDT and CDR2 is YNNKEL (reference sequence). The V and J ends lost 4 bases and 7 bases respectively, with 8 bases between them. The CDR3 spells CASSLGAQPQHF. DNA of the CDR3: TGTGCCAGCAGCCTGGGGGCCCAGCCCCAGCATTTT.

At least ten counts were recorded for this clonotype. CDR3: CSVTTGTSGYEQYF. DNA of the CDR3: TGCAGTGTCACAACTGGGACTAGCGGCTACGAGCAGTACTTC. This rearrangement joins TRBV20-1 to TRBJ2-7, with 11 bases that match TRBD2. The CDR3 runs 14 residues. CDR1 is DFQATT, CDR2 SNEGSKA, per germline (reference sequence). J gave up 3 bases and V 7 bases, and 8 bases lay outside the gene matches.

This clonotype has a count of ten or more. The chain is built from TRBV12-3 or TRBV12-4 and TRBJ2-3, with 13 bases that match TRBD2. J was trimmed by 0 bases and V by 3 bases; bases with no gene match: 3. The CDR3 runs to 17 residues. Written as DNA, the CDR3 is TGTGCCAGCAGTTTTTTACTAGCGGGAGGGAGCACAGATACGCAGTATTTT. Translated, it gives CASSFLLAGGSTDTQYF.

This clonotype was seen many times. The chain links TRBV20-1 to TRBJ2-7; no firm D call. The germline V and J ends were trimmed by 0 bases and 7 bases, with 13 bases remaining between them. The CDR3 is 13 amino acids. Germline loops: CDR1 DFQATT, CDR2 SNEGSKA (reference sequence). CDR3 DNA: TGCAGTGCTAGAGATCCAGGAGTCCGGGAGCAGTACTTC. The encoded protein is CSARDPGVREQYF.

A few counts support this clonotype. The rearrangement uses TRBV19 and TRBJ2-2, with TRBD1 identical over 10 bases. V gave up 3 bases and J gave up 7 bases; unmatched junction bases: 5. The length of the CDR3 is 15 residues. Germline CDR1 and CDR2: LNHDA and SQIVND (reference sequence). The CDR3 region is CASSMGRDRGGELFF. CDR3 DNA: TGTGCCAGTAGTATGGGTAGGGACAGGGGCGGGGAGCTGTTTTTT.

This clonotype came up many times. The chain carries TRBV5-1 and TRBJ1-1, with 9 bases aligning to TRBD1. The CDR3 loop spans 16 amino acids. CDR1 and CDR2 from the germline V gene are SGHRS and YFSETQ. The trim removed 4 bases at V and 0 bases at J, leaving 7 bases unmatched. Here the CDR3 DNA reads TGCGCCAGCAGCCCAAGACAGGGGGTTTTGAACACTGAAGCTTTCTTT. It codes for CASSPRQGVLNTEAFF.

This clonotype was counted ten times or more. The V call is TRBV4-1, the J call TRBJ2-3, with D possibly TRBD1 on 5 matching bases. V lost 3 bases, J lost 1 base, and 5 bases lay in between. CDR3 length: 13 amino acids. Germline CDR1 is MGHRA and CDR2 is YSYEKL. The CDR3 reads CASSHRGTDTQYF. CDR3 DNA sequence: TGCGCCAGCAGCCACAGGGGCACAGATACGCAGTATTTT.

V gene TRBV28 combines with J gene TRBJ2-7; 8 bases agree with TRBD2. Germline V gene lookup returns CDR1 MDHEN and CDR2 SYDVKM. The CDR3 has 13 amino acids. V lost 4 bases and J lost 5; bases outside the gene matches: 4. CDR3 sequence reads: CASSSDGRDEQYF. The CDR3 region has the DNA TGTGCCAGCAGTTCGGACGGGAGGGACGAGCAGTACTTC.

This clonotype appeared a few times. The J gene is TRBJ2-1, the V gene TRBV20-1; 13 bases fit TRBD2. V lost 6 bases, J lost 3 bases, and 2 bases stayed unmatched. CDR1 and CDR2 from the germline V gene are DFQATT and SNEGSKA (reference sequence). The CDR3 is 14 residues long. CDR3 coding DNA: TGCAGTGCCCGGACTAGCGGGAGCTACAATGAGCAGTTCTTC. Residues: CSARTSGSYNEQFF.

Here the CDR3 DNA reads TGTGCCAGCAGCTTATTGCCGGGAGATGACACCGGGGAGCTGTTTTTT. Its translation is CASSLLPGDDTGELFF. The V call is TRBV7-3, the J call TRBJ2-2, with TRBD2 as a possible D gene (6 bases). Trimming took 2 bases from V and 3 from J, leaving 13 bases between them. CDR3 length equals 16 residues. Germline CDR1 and CDR2: SGHTA and FQGTGA.

This clonotype has at least ten counts. J is TRBJ1-1 and V is TRBV14, with D unresolved. The length of the CDR3 is 14 residues. V was trimmed by 2 bases and J by 0 bases, leaving 7 bases between them. CDR1 is SGHDN and CDR2 is FVKESK in the germline V gene. CDR3 in amino acids: CASSQRLLNTEAFF. As DNA, the CDR3 is TGTGCCAGCAGCCAAAGGCTTTTGAACACTGAAGCTTTCTTT.

This clonotype was counted ten times or more. The rearrangement joins TRBV6-2 or TRBV6-3 to TRBJ2-1; 7 bases are a match to TRBD1. The CDR3 spans 14 residues. V gave up 2 bases and J gave up 3 bases; unmatched junction bases: 1. The germline gives CDR1 MNHEY, CDR2 SVGEGT. CDR3 in amino acids: CASSYQGVYNEQFF. As DNA, the CDR3 is TGTGCCAGCAGTTACCAGGGGGTCTACAATGAGCAGTTCTTC.

This chain links TRBV11-2 with TRBJ1-2; 10 bases fit TRBD1. This CDR3 spans 16 amino acids. Germline CDR1 SGHAT, CDR2 FQNNGV. V lost 6 bases to trimming and J lost 4 bases; unmatched junction nucleotides: 11. CDR3 nucleotides: TGTGCCAGCAGGGCCCCGGGACAGGGGACTAGCTATGGCTACACCTTC. This codes for CASRAPGQGTSYGYTF.